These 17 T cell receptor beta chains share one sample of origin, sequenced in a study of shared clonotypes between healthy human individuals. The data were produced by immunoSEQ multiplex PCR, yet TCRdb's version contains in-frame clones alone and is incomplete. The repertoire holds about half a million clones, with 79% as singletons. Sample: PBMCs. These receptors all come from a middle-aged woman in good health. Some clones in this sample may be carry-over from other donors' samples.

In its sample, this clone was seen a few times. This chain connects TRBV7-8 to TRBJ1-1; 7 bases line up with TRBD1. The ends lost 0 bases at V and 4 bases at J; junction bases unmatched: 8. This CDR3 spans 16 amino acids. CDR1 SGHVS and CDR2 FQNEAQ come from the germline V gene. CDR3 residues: CASSLAEQGLGTEAFF. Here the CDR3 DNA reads TGTGCCAGCAGCTTAGCTGAACAGGGGTTGGGCACTGAAGCTTTCTTT.

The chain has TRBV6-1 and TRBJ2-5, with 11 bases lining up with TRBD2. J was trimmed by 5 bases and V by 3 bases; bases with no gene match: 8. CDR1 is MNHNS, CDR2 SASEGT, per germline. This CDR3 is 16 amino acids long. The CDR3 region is CASSEVAGGGRETQYF. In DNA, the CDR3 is TGTGCCAGCAGTGAGGTAGCGGGAGGGGGTCGGGAGACCCAGTACTTC.

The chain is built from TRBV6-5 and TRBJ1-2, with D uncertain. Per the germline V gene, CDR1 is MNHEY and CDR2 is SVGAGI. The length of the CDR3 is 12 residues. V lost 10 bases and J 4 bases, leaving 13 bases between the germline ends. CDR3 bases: TGTGCCAACCGGCGAGGTATCTATGGCTACACCTTC. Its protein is CANRRGIYGYTF.

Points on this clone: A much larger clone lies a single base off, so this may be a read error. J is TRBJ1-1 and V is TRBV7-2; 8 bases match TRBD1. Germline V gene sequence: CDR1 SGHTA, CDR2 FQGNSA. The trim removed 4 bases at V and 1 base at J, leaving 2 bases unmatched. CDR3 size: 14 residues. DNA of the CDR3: TGTGCCAGCAGCTCGGGACAGGAGAACACTGAAGCTTTCTTT. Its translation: CASSSGQENTEAFF.

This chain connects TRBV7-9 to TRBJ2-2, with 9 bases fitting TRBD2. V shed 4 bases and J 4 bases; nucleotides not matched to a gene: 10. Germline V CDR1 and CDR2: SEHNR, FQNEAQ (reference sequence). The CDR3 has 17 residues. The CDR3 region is CASSSWFSGSSTGELFF. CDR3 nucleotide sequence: TGTGCCAGCAGCTCCTGGTTTAGCGGGAGTAGCACCGGGGAGCTGTTTTTT.

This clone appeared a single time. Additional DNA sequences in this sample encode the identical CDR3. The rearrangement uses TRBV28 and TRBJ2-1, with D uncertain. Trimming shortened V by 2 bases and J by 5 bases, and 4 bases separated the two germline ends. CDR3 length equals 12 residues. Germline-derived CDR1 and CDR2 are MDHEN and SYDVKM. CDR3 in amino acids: CASSLLNNEQFF. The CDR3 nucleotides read TGTGCCAGCAGTTTACTAAACAATGAGCAGTTCTTC. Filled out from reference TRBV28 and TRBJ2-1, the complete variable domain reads DVKVTQSSRYLVKRTGEKVFLECVQDMDHENMFWYRQDPGLGLRLIYFSYDVKMKEKGDIPEGYSVSREKKERFSLILESASTNQTSMYLCASSLLNNEQFFGPGTRLTVL.

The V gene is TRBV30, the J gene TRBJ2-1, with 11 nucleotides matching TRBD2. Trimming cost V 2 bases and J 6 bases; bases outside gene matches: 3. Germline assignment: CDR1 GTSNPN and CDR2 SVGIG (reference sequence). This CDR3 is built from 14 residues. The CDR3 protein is CAWSLGLAVNEQFF. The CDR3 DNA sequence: TGTGCCTGGAGTTTGGGACTAGCGGTCAATGAGCAGTTCTTC.

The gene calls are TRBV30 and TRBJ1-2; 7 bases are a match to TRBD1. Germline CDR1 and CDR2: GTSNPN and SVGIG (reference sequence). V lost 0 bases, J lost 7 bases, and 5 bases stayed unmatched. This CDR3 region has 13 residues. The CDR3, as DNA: TGTGCCTGGAGTGTTAAGGGGGCGAGTGGCTACACCTTC. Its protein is CAWSVKGASGYTF.

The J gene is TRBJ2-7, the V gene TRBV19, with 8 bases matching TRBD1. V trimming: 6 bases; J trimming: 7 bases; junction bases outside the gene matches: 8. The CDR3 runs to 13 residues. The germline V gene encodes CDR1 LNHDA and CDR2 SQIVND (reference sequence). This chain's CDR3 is CASSQGQAREQYF. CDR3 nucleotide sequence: TGTGCCAGTAGCCAGGGACAGGCCAGGGAGCAGTACTTC.

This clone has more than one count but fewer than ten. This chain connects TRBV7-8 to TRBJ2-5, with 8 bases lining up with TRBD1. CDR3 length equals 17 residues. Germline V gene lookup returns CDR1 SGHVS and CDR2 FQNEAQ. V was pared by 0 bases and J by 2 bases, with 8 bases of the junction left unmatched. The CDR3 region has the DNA TGTGCCAGCAGCTTAGCGAGGACAGGGCTTCAACAAGAGACCCAGTACTTC. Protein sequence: CASSLARTGLQQETQYF.

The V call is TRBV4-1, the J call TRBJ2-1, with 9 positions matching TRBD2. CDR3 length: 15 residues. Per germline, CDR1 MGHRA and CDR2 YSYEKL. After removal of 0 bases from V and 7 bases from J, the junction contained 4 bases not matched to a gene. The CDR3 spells CASSQDGSGSNEQFF. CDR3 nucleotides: TGCGCCAGCAGCCAAGATGGTAGCGGGAGTAATGAGCAGTTCTTC.

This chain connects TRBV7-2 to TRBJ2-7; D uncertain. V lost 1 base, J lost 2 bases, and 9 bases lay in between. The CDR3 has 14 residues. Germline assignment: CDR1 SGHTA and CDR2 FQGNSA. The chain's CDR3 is CASSLVALPYEQYF. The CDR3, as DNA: TGTGCCAGCAGCTTAGTGGCGCTGCCCTACGAGCAGTACTTC.

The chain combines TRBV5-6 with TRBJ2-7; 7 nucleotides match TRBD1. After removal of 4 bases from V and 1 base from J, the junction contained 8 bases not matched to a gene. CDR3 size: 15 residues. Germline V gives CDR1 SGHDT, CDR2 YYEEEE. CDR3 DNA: TGTGCCAGCAGCATATACCAGGGGGATTCCTACGAGCAGTACTTC. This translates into CASSIYQGDSYEQYF.

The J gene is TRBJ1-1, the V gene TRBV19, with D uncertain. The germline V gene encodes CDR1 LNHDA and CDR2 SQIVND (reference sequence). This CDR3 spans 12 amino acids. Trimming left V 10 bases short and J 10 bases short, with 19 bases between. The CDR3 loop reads CATNARKGGAFF. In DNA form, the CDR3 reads TGTGCCACGAATGCCCGAAAAGGTGGAGCTTTCTTT.

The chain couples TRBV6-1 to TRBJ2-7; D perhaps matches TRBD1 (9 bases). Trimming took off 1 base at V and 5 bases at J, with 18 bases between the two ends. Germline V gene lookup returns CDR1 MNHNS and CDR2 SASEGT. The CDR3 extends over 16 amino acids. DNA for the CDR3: TGTGCCAGCAGTGAAGTAGCGGGACAGGGTTTCGACGAGCAGTACTTC. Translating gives CASSEVAGQGFDEQYF.

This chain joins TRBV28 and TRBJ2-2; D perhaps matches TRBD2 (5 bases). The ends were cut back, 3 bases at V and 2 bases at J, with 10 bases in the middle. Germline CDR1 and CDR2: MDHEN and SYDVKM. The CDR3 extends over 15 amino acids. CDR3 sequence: CASSFRLANTGELFF. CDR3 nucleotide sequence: TGTGCCAGCAGTTTCAGGCTAGCTAACACCGGGGAGCTGTTTTTT.

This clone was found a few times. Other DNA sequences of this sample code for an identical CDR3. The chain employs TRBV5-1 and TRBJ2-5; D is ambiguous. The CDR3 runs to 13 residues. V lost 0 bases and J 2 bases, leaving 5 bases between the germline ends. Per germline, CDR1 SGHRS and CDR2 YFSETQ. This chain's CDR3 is CASSLARQETQYF. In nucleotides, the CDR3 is TGCGCCAGCAGCTTGGCCAGACAAGAGACCCAGTACTTC.